The clone carrying this T cell receptor beta chain was seen a few times. These data are taken from a study of blood T cell repertoires in COVID-19. Repertoires were generated with immunoSEQ multiplex PCR, while TCRdb's copy carries only in-frame clones and drops some. Here the sample spans tens of thousands of clones, 75% to 85% being singletons. The CDR3 is 17 amino acids. V lost 1 base and J lost 6, with 21 bases in between. The germline CDR1 and CDR2 sequences are LNHNV and YYDKDF (reference sequence). This TCR was recovered from a woman between 65 and 79 years old with acute or convalescent COVID-19. The J gene is TRBJ2-5, the V gene TRBV15; D is perhaps TRBD1 (6 bases). The specimen sequenced was peripheral blood. The CDR3 spells CATSRGTGTQIGQTQYF. The CDR3 DNA follows: TGTGCCACCAGCAGAGGGACCGGGACACAGATAGGACAGACCCAGTACTTC.